The 27 T cell receptor beta chains below were found in one sample sequenced in a study of molecular identifiers for immune sequencing clone quantification. TCRdb recomputed calls from the PCR reads with MiXCR, one row per CDR3 protein. The data show approximately 670,000 distinct CDR3 sequences, less than 20% seen once. The material sequenced was naive CD8+ T cells from blood, with Jurkat cell RNA spiked in. This sample's subset: FACS-sorted CD8+CD4-CCR7+CD45RA+ naive T cells. These receptor sequences come from a human donor in good health. Some libraries in this study had Jurkat cell RNA spiked in.

The chain is built from TRBV7-9 and TRBJ2-2; D unclear. The CDR3 covers 13 residues. Germline V gene lookup returns CDR1 SEHNR and CDR2 FQNEAQ (reference sequence). V shed 5 bases and J shed 7 bases, with 11 bases lying between them. The CDR3 DNA reads TGTGCCAGCAGCCCTGGGTTCGGCGGGGAGCTGTTTTTT. Translating it yields CASSPGFGGELFF.

Regarding this clonotype: A much larger clonotype is one base distant, so this may be a read error. The J gene is TRBJ2-7, the V gene TRBV20-1, with a possible D match to TRBD2 (5 bases). Germline V gene lookup returns CDR1 DFQATT and CDR2 SNEGSKA (reference sequence). V was cut by 3 bases and J by 6 bases, with 15 bases left in between. The CDR3 runs 13 residues. In DNA form, the CDR3 reads TGCAGTGCTAGGTCTGTAGAGGGCTTCGAGCAGTACTTC. Translation: CSARSVEGFEQYF.

This clonotype has at least ten counts. The rearrangement links TRBV7-9 to TRBJ2-3; D not resolved. Germline lookup yields CDR1 SEHNR and CDR2 FQNEAQ (reference sequence). The CDR3 covers 15 residues. Trimming removed 1 base from V and 0 bases from J, with 8 bases in between. The CDR3 DNA follows: TGTGCCAGCAGCTTAGTCATTGGTAGCACAGATACGCAGTATTTT. Its protein is CASSLVIGSTDTQYF.

At least ten counts were recorded for this clonotype. The chain links TRBV12-3 or TRBV12-4 to TRBJ2-7, with D perhaps TRBD1 or TRBD2 (6 bases each). This CDR3 is built from 16 residues. Trimming pared 6 bases from V and 3 bases from J, leaving 21 bases between. CDR3 in amino acids: CASSPGAVALNYEQYF. DNA of the CDR3: TGTGCCAGCAGCCCGGGGGCAGTAGCTTTAAACTACGAGCAGTACTTC.

CDR3 coding DNA: TGCGCCAGCAGCCAAGAGCAGGGTGGCGGGAACTACGAGCAGTACTTC. It specifies CASSQEQGGGNYEQYF. V is TRBV4-3 and J is TRBJ2-7; tentatively, D is TRBD2 (6 bases). Between the trimmed V and J ends, which lost 0 bases and 3 bases, there was a span of 15 bases. The CDR3 sequence is 16 residues long. The germline V gene encodes CDR1 LGHNA and CDR2 YSLEER.

This clonotype was picked up many times. V and J are TRBV20-1 and TRBJ1-1, with no clear D. Deletions cut 0 bases from V and 0 bases from J, with 5 bases between. Germline V gene lookup returns CDR1 DFQATT and CDR2 SNEGSKA (reference sequence). The CDR3 is 13 amino acids. The DNA for the CDR3 is TGCAGTGCTAGAGATTTCATGAACACTGAAGCTTTCTTT. This codes for CSARDFMNTEAFF.

This clonotype has a count of ten or more. The V gene is TRBV9, the J gene TRBJ2-4; D possibly corresponds to TRBD2 (6 bases). CDR3 length: 16 amino acids. Between the trimmed V and J ends, which lost 0 bases and 0 bases, there was a span of 10 bases. In germline, CDR1 is SGDLS, CDR2 YYNGEE. This CDR3 reads CASSVDWRGAKNIQYF. The CDR3 nucleotides are TGTGCCAGCAGCGTAGATTGGCGGGGAGCCAAAAACATTCAGTACTTC.

This clonotype was recorded many times. The V call is TRBV12-3 or TRBV12-4, the J call TRBJ2-3; D possibly corresponds to TRBD1 (5 bases). The V end was cut by 1 base, the J end by 2 bases, with 16 bases between. The CDR3 is 17 amino acids. CDR3 region: CASSLVAGYVNTDTQYF. The CDR3 bases are TGTGCCAGCAGTTTAGTCGCAGGGTATGTGAACACAGATACGCAGTATTTT.

This clonotype occurred many times. The gene calls are TRBV29-1 and TRBJ2-7, with D maybe TRBD1 (5 bases). From germline, CDR1 is SQVTM and CDR2 ANQGSEA. V gave up 4 bases and J gave up 3 bases, with 13 bases separating them. The CDR3 is made up of 13 amino acids. The CDR3 spells CSVGWAGNYEQYF. In DNA form, the CDR3 reads TGCAGCGTTGGCTGGGCAGGGAACTACGAGCAGTACTTC.

On this clonotype: A much larger clonotype is one base distant, so this may be a read error. The J gene is TRBJ1-5, the V gene TRBV6-5; D gene ambiguous. Germline V lookup: CDR1 MNHEY, CDR2 SVGAGI. This CDR3 is 13 amino acids long. The CDR3 protein is CAGSYEGNQPQHF. The CDR3, as DNA: TGTGCCGGCAGTTACGAGGGCAATCAGCCCCAGCATTTT.

About this clonotype: A much larger clone sits a single nucleotide away, making a read error possible. V and J are TRBV6-2 or TRBV6-3 and TRBJ2-5, with D maybe TRBD1 (6 bases). Germline CDR1 reads MNHEY; CDR2 reads SVGEGT. CDR3 length: 15 residues. The ends were cut back, 1 base at V and 5 bases at J, with 14 bases in the middle. The chain's CDR3 is CASSYYRAVSETQYF. The DNA of the CDR3 is TGTGCCAGCAGTTACTACAGGGCGGTATCGGAGACCCAGTACTTC.

The J gene is TRBJ1-2, the V gene TRBV4-1, with TRBD1 matching 8 bases. J gave up 8 bases and V 1 base, and 9 bases lay outside the gene matches. Germline assignment: CDR1 MGHRA and CDR2 YSYEKL. The CDR3 is 15 amino acids. The CDR3 nucleotides are TGCGCCAGCAGCCAAGGGGTCCAGGGGGCACGGGGCTACACCTTC. Its translation is CASSQGVQGARGYTF.

As regards this clonotype: A much larger clone differs by one base, so this may be a read error. The rearrangement uses TRBV15 and TRBJ1-1; D is uncertain. Deletions cut 1 base from V and 1 base from J, with 10 bases between. CDR3 length equals 15 residues. Germline-derived CDR1 and CDR2 are LNHNV and YYDKDF (reference sequence). DNA for the CDR3: TGTGCCACCAGCAGAGTTACCCCCGAGAACACTGAAGCTTTCTTT. Translating gives CATSRVTPENTEAFF. Supplemented by reference TRBV15 and TRBJ1-1, the full variable domain reads DAMVIQNPRYQVTQFGKPVTLSCSQTLNHNVMYWYQQKSSQAPKLLFHYYDKDFNNEADTPDNFQSRRPNTSFCFLDIRSPGLGDTAMYLCATSRVTPENTEAFFGQGTRLTVV.

This clonotype was observed a single time. A much larger clone differs by one base, so this may be a read error. V is TRBV7-7 and J is TRBJ2-3, with 11 bases that match TRBD2. The CDR3 contains 17 residues. The germline V gene encodes CDR1 SSHAT and CDR2 FNYEAQ (reference sequence). The CDR3 DNA sequence: TGTGCTAGCAGCAAGGAACCGGGACTAGCGGTCTCAGGTACGCAGTATTTT. Translated: CASSKEPGLAVSGTQYF.

The V gene is TRBV9, the J gene TRBJ2-7; no clear D gene. The germline gives CDR1 SGDLS, CDR2 YYNGEE. The CDR3 runs 14 residues. The V gene lost 0 bases and the J gene lost 3 bases, with 10 bases spanning the gap. CDR3 nucleotide sequence: TGTGCCAGCAGCGTAGGGCCCGCGCTCTACGAGCAGTACTTC. Translation: CASSVGPALYEQYF.

The chain has TRBV4-3 and TRBJ2-7; 8 bases map to TRBD2. Germline loops: CDR1 LGHNA, CDR2 YSLEER. The CDR3 sequence is 16 residues long. V was pared by 1 base and J by 6 bases, with 11 bases of the junction left unmatched. In DNA, the CDR3 is TGCGCCAGCAGCCAAGGGTCAGGCGGGGGGAGAGCCGAGCAGTACTTC. It specifies CASSQGSGGGRAEQYF.

This clonotype was seen ten or more times. V gene TRBV4-1 combines with J gene TRBJ1-1, with D hard to call. Germline V lookup: CDR1 MGHRA, CDR2 YSYEKL. V lost 1 base and J 11 bases, leaving 17 bases between the germline ends. There are 14 residues in the CDR3. In DNA form, the CDR3 reads TGCGCCAGCAGCCAAGCAGTCGGAAATAAGGAGGCTTTCTTT. Translating it yields CASSQAVGNKEAFF.

The chain recombines TRBV12-3 or TRBV12-4 with TRBJ2-3; possibly TRBD2 for D (6 bases). Trimming took off 6 bases at V and 2 bases at J, with 15 bases between the two ends. CDR3 length: 15 amino acids. The CDR3 coding sequence is TGTGCCAGCAGAGTGGGACTCTTAAACACAGATACGCAGTATTTT. Its translation: CASRVGLLNTDTQYF.

This clonotype showed up many times. V usage is TRBV6-6 and J usage is TRBJ1-3; D is unclear. The germline CDR1 and CDR2 sequences are MNHNY and SVGAGI (reference sequence). CDR3 length equals 15 residues. V dropped 7 bases and J dropped 0 bases, with 13 bases sitting between them. CDR3 amino acids: CASIAFLSSGNTIYF. The CDR3 DNA is TGTGCCAGCATCGCCTTTCTAAGCTCTGGAAACACCATATATTTT.

As concerns this clonotype: This may be a read error, as it is one base from a much larger clone. The rearrangement uses TRBV27 and TRBJ1-1; D is unclear. The CDR3 runs 13 residues. Germline-derived CDR1 and CDR2 are MNHEY and SMNVEV (reference sequence). In DNA form, the CDR3 reads TGTGTCAGCAATGAGAGAGTTGAAACTGAAGCTTTCTTT. Its translation: CVSNERVETEAFF.

As concerns this clonotype: A read error may be the cause here, since a much bigger clone is one base away. V gene TRBV27 combines with J gene TRBJ2-7; 11 nucleotides agree with TRBD2. The length of the CDR3 is 17 residues. Losses at the gene ends were 11 bases for V and 4 bases for J; bases not matched to a gene: 19. Germline loops: CDR1 MNHEY, CDR2 SMNVEV (reference sequence). This CDR3 is CACRVAGGPFSQYEQYF. The CDR3, as DNA: TGTGCCTGCCGGGTAGCGGGAGGGCCCTTTTCCCAGTACGAGCAGTACTTC.

The table lists this clonotype with a few counts. J is TRBJ1-4 and V is TRBV5-1; TRBD1 aligns across 12 bases. The germline CDR1 and CDR2 sequences are SGHRS and YFSETQ. Trimming cost V 0 bases and J 4 bases; bases outside gene matches: 7. The CDR3 is made up of 18 amino acids. The CDR3 loop is CASSLGGTGGAVNEKLFF. CDR3 sequence (DNA): TGCGCCAGCAGCTTGGGCGGGACAGGGGGCGCCGTTAATGAAAAACTGTTTTTT.

This clonotype was found many times. The chain uses TRBV12-3 or TRBV12-4 and TRBJ1-5; TRBD1 agrees at 7 bases. The trim removed 6 bases at V and 11 bases at J, leaving 16 bases unmatched. The CDR3 is 15 amino acids. The CDR3 DNA sequence: TGTGCCAGCAGCTCCGGGACAGCTCGATTAAAGGCCCAGCATTTT. This sequence encodes CASSSGTARLKAQHF.

Note on this clonotype: With a much larger clone just one base away, this may be a read error. Because the CDR3's place on the DNA is in doubt, the DNA is left out and the CDR3 is given as listed by TCRdb. The V and J genes are TRBV4-3 and TRBJ2-6. Germline values: CDR1 LGHNA, CDR2 YSLEER. The CDR3 spans 15 residues, counting both ends. CDR3 protein: CASSQFGFGANVLAF.

This clonotype was counted ten times or more. The J gene is TRBJ2-4, the V gene TRBV19; D not resolved. Looked up from germline, CDR1 is LNHDA and CDR2 is SQIVND (reference sequence). This CDR3 region has 15 residues. With 6 bases removed from V and 1 base from J, the gap between germline ends came to 13 bases. In DNA form, the CDR3 reads TGTGCCAGTAGCCTCGGCTCACGGGCCAAAAACATTCAGTACTTC. Residues: CASSLGSRAKNIQYF.

This clonotype was found many times. The V call is TRBV30, the J call TRBJ1-1, with D perhaps matching TRBD1 (6 bases). V was pared by 5 bases and J by 5 bases, with 15 bases between. The length of the CDR3 is 13 residues. Germline CDR1 is GTSNPN and CDR2 is SVGIG (reference sequence). The CDR3 sequence: CAWRDMGLTEAFF. Written as DNA, the CDR3 is TGTGCCTGGCGGGACATGGGATTAACTGAAGCTTTCTTT. The full variable domain, completed using reference TRBV30 and TRBJ1-1, is SQTIHQWPATLVQPVGSPLSLECTVEGTSNPNLYWYRQAAGRGLQLLFYSVGIGQISSEVPQNLSASRPQDRQFILSSKKLLLSDSGFYLCAWRDMGLTEAFFGQGTRLTVV.

There are many counts of this clonotype. The chain couples TRBV30 to TRBJ2-3; 8 nucleotides agree with TRBD2. The CDR3 is 15 amino acids. The trim removed 1 base at V and 0 bases at J, leaving 3 bases unmatched. Germline V CDR1 and CDR2: GTSNPN, SVGIG (reference sequence). The CDR3 loop reads CAWSERGLSTDTQYF. The CDR3 DNA reads TGTGCCTGGAGTGAGCGGGGGTTAAGCACAGATACGCAGTATTTT. Combining the CDR3 with reference TRBV30 and TRBJ2-3 gives the whole variable domain SQTIHQWPATLVQPVGSPLSLECTVEGTSNPNLYWYRQAAGRGLQLLFYSVGIGQISSEVPQNLSASRPQDRQFILSSKKLLLSDSGFYLCAWSERGLSTDTQYFGPGTRLTVL.